Following are 12 T cell receptor beta chains from one sample sequenced in a study of cytomegalovirus exposure and HLA in healthy donors (dated by TCRdb to the late 2010s). Receptors were amplified or captured by the immunoSEQ multiplex PCR assay. The multiplex PCR relied on a mix of 60 forward primers for TCR Vbeta segments and 13 reverse primers for TCR Jbeta segments. The table was pulled from immuneACCESS by TCRdb, which kept in-frame rearrangements only. Such tables lose some clones; where checked, under half of the loss comes from unresolved V genes, and the rest has no known cause. The data table for this sample lists approximately 120,000 clones. About 0.93% of the sample is held by the ten biggest clonotypes. Sequenced material: PBMCs. These receptor sequences come from a man aged 18-30 years in good health and CMV-seronegative.

This chain connects TRBV27 to TRBJ1-1; possible D gene TRBD1, 5 bases. Germline values: CDR1 MNHEY, CDR2 SMNVEV (reference sequence). The V end was cut by 8 bases, the J end by 6 bases, with 13 bases between. The CDR3 has 12 residues. The CDR3 DNA follows: TGTGCCAGCCGCCCGGGGGGGGCTGAAGCTTTCTTT. It translates to CASRPGGAEAFF.

CDR3 in amino acids: CASSEGAGGRYNEQFF. CDR3 DNA sequence: TGTGCCAGCAGTGAAGGGGCGGGAGGGAGGTACAATGAGCAGTTCTTC. The rearrangement uses TRBV2 and TRBJ2-1, with 9 bases aligning to TRBD2. J lost 4 bases, V lost 1 base, and 5 bases had no gene match. Looked up from germline, CDR1 is SNHLY and CDR2 is FYNNEI. The CDR3 covers 16 residues. Full variable domain (rest looked up from reference TRBV2 and TRBJ2-1): EPEVTQTPSHQVTQMGQEVILRCVPISNHLYFYWYRQILGQKVEFLVSFYNNEISEKSEIFDDQFSVERPDGSNFTLKIRSTKLEDSAMYFCASSEGAGGRYNEQFFGPGTRLTVL.

This chain joins TRBV7-6 and TRBJ2-3; no firm D call. From germline, CDR1 is SGHVS and CDR2 FNYEAQ. There are 14 residues in the CDR3. V lost 8 bases and J lost 0, with 12 bases in between. In nucleotides, the CDR3 is TGTGCCAGCCTTAAGAGTTCTAGCACAGATACGCAGTATTTT. Translating gives CASLKSSSTDTQYF.

The chain employs TRBV2 and TRBJ1-2, with D tentatively TRBD1 (5 bases). The CDR3 runs to 14 residues. Germline V gene sequence: CDR1 SNHLY, CDR2 FYNNEI. V lost 10 bases, J lost 6 bases, and 21 bases lay in between. The CDR3 nucleotides are TGTGCCACCTCCTTCCGGGGACTCCAGAATGGCTACACCTTC. Protein: CATSFRGLQNGYTF.

CDR3 protein: CSVVPRWGGSGVNTEAFF. CDR3 nucleotide sequence: TGCAGCGTTGTACCCCGTTGGGGGGGCAGTGGGGTGAACACTGAAGCTTTCTTT. This chain links TRBV29-1 with TRBJ1-1; tentative D call: TRBD1 (6 bases). Trimming pared 4 bases from V and 0 bases from J, leaving 24 bases between. The CDR3 is made up of 18 amino acids. Germline lookup yields CDR1 SQVTM and CDR2 ANQGSEA.

This chain links TRBV2 with TRBJ2-7, with 7 bases identical to TRBD1. The CDR3 contains 13 residues. The V gene's germline CDR1 is SNHLY and CDR2 FYNNEI. Germline trimming cut 7 bases from V and 1 base from J; bases unmatched to any gene: 4. DNA of the CDR3: TGTGCCAGCAAGAGGGACAGTTCCTACGAGCAGTACTTC. It is translated as CASKRDSSYEQYF.

The J gene is TRBJ1-2, the V gene TRBV6-5; 8 bases fit TRBD1. Germline V gives CDR1 MNHEY, CDR2 SVGAGI. With V trimmed by 7 bases and J by 4 bases, 8 bases remained unmatched. The CDR3 loop spans 14 amino acids. The CDR3 nucleotides are TGTGCCAGCAACCCCGGACAGGGCCTCTATGGCTACACCTTC. Translating it yields CASNPGQGLYGYTF.

This CDR3 reads CASSLFGGSGGQNEQFF. The CDR3 DNA is TGTGCCAGCAGCTTATTTGGCGGTAGCGGGGGGCAGAATGAGCAGTTCTTC. The gene calls are TRBV7-3 and TRBJ2-1; 10 bases are a match to TRBD2. Germline V gene data show CDR1 as SGHTA and CDR2 as FQGTGA. The CDR3 totals 17 residues. Losses at the gene ends were 2 bases for V and 7 bases for J; bases not matched to a gene: 11.

This sequence joins TRBV19 and TRBJ2-3; the D gene is possibly TRBD1 (5 bases). Germline V gene lookup returns CDR1 LNHDA and CDR2 SQIVND (reference sequence). The CDR3 runs 12 residues. Trimming pared 9 bases from V and 3 bases from J, leaving 10 bases between. CDR3 amino acids: CARHRITDTQYF. The DNA for the CDR3 is TGTGCCAGGCACAGGATAACAGATACGCAGTATTTT.

This sequence joins TRBV15 and TRBJ2-2; possibly TRBD1 for D (6 bases). Trimming shortened V by 0 bases and J by 4 bases, and 12 bases separated the two germline ends. The CDR3 has 16 amino acids. Germline V CDR1 and CDR2: LNHNV, YYDKDF (reference sequence). CDR3: CATSRENRVGTGELFF. CDR3 DNA: TGTGCCACCAGCAGAGAAAACAGGGTGGGCACCGGGGAGCTGTTTTTT.

The chain combines TRBV29-1 with TRBJ2-2; tentatively, D is TRBD1 (6 bases). With 5 bases removed from V and 6 bases from J, the gap between germline ends came to 19 bases. The CDR3 runs to 15 residues. Germline V gene sequence: CDR1 SQVTM, CDR2 ANQGSEA. Here the CDR3 reads CSVPGHLGTPGELFF. The CDR3 DNA reads as TGCAGCGTTCCAGGCCACTTAGGGACACCCGGGGAGCTGTTTTTT.

V is TRBV6-1 and J is TRBJ1-1, with D possibly being TRBD1 (5 bases). This CDR3 region has 15 residues. Germline CDR1 reads MNHNS; CDR2 reads SASEGT. V was shortened by 2 bases and J by 4 bases, with 14 bases between the two germline ends. CDR3 sequence reads: CASSETGPKGTEAFF. CDR3 nucleotides: TGTGCCAGCAGTGAAACAGGACCTAAGGGCACTGAAGCTTTCTTT.